This TCR beta chain originates from a study of shared clonotypes between healthy human individuals. As for the study in general: Each donor's CD8 memory used one plate, CD8 naive two, each CD4 subset three. Study outcomes and limitations: Memory subsets had estimated richness that was generally smaller than that of naive subsets.

Study processing details: Filtering of immunoSEQ junctional sequences could not match full-length read filtering. The repertoire was sequenced with immunoSEQ multiplex PCR; TCRdb's copy has only in-frame clones and lacks some. V and J calls and clone size are copied from that table; D and trimming were computed from the DNA. Found here are 950,000 to 1,300,000 clones, about 70% of them singletons; the top ten hold about 1.5%. Points on this clone: The antigen remains unidentified.

Sequencing input: memory CD4+ T cells sorted from blood. Subset specified: CD45RA-negative fraction. The receptor was isolated from a man younger than 35 in good health.

This CDR3 reads CASTDRGDTEAFF. DNA for the CDR3: TGTGCCAGCACGGACAGGGGAGATACTGAAGCTTTCTTT. V gene TRBV6-1 combines with J gene TRBJ1-1; 9 bases fit TRBD1. From germline, CDR1 is MNHNS and CDR2 SASEGT. The V and J ends lost 7 bases and 5 bases, in that order; junction bases with no gene match: 5. This CDR3 is built from 13 residues.